The rows below give T cell receptor beta chains drawn from one sample of a study of human T cells and chemical hapten exposure. Via MiXCR, TCRdb re-called the RACE reads, giving one row per CDR3 protein. Of 100,000 or so distinct CDR3 sequences detected, about 10% appear once; the ten largest clones hold around 2.2%. The sequenced sample was whole blood, obtained in connection with sensitization to the hapten diphenylcyclopropenone (DPC). The receptors shown here come from a man aged 40-49 years with alopecia areata. Some clones in this sample may be carry-over from other donors' samples. The CDR3 runs from the conserved cysteine through the conserved F or W. D genes are given only for firm matches. Expanded clones are given a class, and other clones once, few, many or no size at all.

j_call clone_size d_call v_call cdr3_nt cdr3_aa
TRBJ2-7 - - TRBV20-1 TGCAGTGCTAGTAGCTCGGCCAAGGGCTACGAGCAGTACTTC CSASSSAKGYEQYF
TRBJ1-6 many - TRBV4-2 TGTGCCAGCAGCCAAGGGGGAAGTAATTCACCCCTCCACTTT CASSQGGSNSPLHF
TRBJ2-3 - - TRBV3-1 TGTGCCAGCAGCCAAGCGGGGTTCCGAGGAAGACCAGATACGCAGTATTTT CASSQAGFRGRPDTQYF
TRBJ1-5 few - TRBV6-1 TGTGCCAGCAGTGACTCGAAGTGGAGCAATCAGCCCCAGCATTTT CASSDSKWSNQPQHF
TRBJ2-5 - TRBD2 TRBV5-1 TGCGCCAGCAGCTCGACTAGCGGGAGAATTGAGACCCAGTACTTC CASSSTSGRIETQYF
TRBJ1-1 few - TRBV29-1 TGCAGCGTTGAAGATGGTGCAGGGTGGACTGAAGCTTTCTTT CSVEDGAGWTEAFF
TRBJ2-1 - - TRBV21-1 TGTGCCAGCAGATGCCCGGGGTTCGGTGAGCAGTTCTTC CASRCPGFGEQFF
TRBJ2-7 few - TRBV6-5 TGTGCCAGCAGCGCCACGGTTTCCTACGAGCAGTACTTC CASSATVSYEQYF
TRBJ1-1 many - TRBV20-1 TGCAGTGCTAGAGATCTTGGGACACCGAACACTGAAGCTTTCTTT CSARDLGTPNTEAFF
TRBJ1-5 few - TRBV10-3 TGTGCCATCAGTGCCACACGGGGGCCCAATCAGCCCCAGCATTTT CAISATRGPNQPQHF
TRBJ1-1 few - TRBV6-1 TGTGCCAGCGGGATACACCGGAACACTGAAGCTTTCTTT CASGIHRNTEAFF
TRBJ2-4 few TRBD1 TRBV4-3 TGCGCCAGCAGCCCAGGGGGCAACAAAAACATTCAGTACTTC CASSPGGNKNIQYF
TRBJ1-2 many - TRBV29-1 TGCAGCGTGGGCGAGGGGAATGGCTACACCTTC CSVGEGNGYTF
TRBJ2-3 - TRBD2 TRBV7-2 TGTGCCAGCAGCCAAGGACTAGCGGGGTTCACAGATACGCAGTATTTT CASSQGLAGFTDTQYF
TRBJ2-2 few - TRBV7-9 TGTGCCAGCAGCCCGAGTGGCACCGGGGAGCTGTTTTTT CASSPSGTGELFF
TRBJ2-7 few TRBD2 TRBV20-1 TGCAGTGCCCAATTAGCGGGAGTGTACGAGCAGTACTTC CSAQLAGVYEQYF
TRBJ1-2 - TRBD1 TRBV7-9 TGTGCCAGCAGCTTAAGGGGACAGGCAGATGGCTACACCTTC CASSLRGQADGYTF
TRBJ1-1 - - TRBV30 TGTGCCTGGAGTAAGGGCGGGCTTCGAGAAGCTTTCTTT CAWSKGGLREAFF
TRBJ2-2 once TRBD2 TRBV6-5 TGTGCCAGCAGTTATCCGGGACTAGCGGGAGGAGCCGGGGAGCTGTTTTTT CASSYPGLAGGAGELFF
TRBJ2-6 - - TRBV30 TGTGCCTGGAGTGTAAGTGGGGCCAACGTCCTGACTTTC CAWSVSGANVLTF
TRBJ2-3 many TRBD2 TRBV30 TGTGCCTGGAGGGCTAGCGGCGGCACAGATACGCAGTATTTT CAWRASGGTDTQYF
TRBJ2-3 - - TRBV20-1 TGCAGTGCCAACCGGGACTGGAAGCGCACAGATACGCAGTATTTT CSANRDWKRTDTQYF
TRBJ2-3 many TRBD1 TRBV4-3 TGCGCCAGCAGCCAAGATGCGGGACAGGGGTGGTCGGATACGCAGTATTTT CASSQDAGQGWSDTQYF
TRBJ1-3 many TRBD1 TRBV6-5 TGTGCCAGCAGTTACTCAGGGGGCAATGGAAACACCATATATTTT CASSYSGGNGNTIYF
TRBJ2-1 - - TRBV5-1 TGCGCCAGCCGACCCGGCAGTAGCTACAATGAGCAGTTCTTC CASRPGSSYNEQFF
TRBJ2-7 - TRBD1 TRBV29-1 TGCAGCGTTGAAGGATCCGAAGGACAGGGGTCCTACGAGCAGTACTTC CSVEGSEGQGSYEQYF
TRBJ2-2 - TRBD2 TRBV25-1 TGTGCCAGCAAACAAGCGGGGAGGACCGGGGAGCTGTTTTTT CASKQAGRTGELFF
TRBJ2-2 - TRBD1 TRBV19 TGTGCCAGTAGTACATTGACAGGGGGCCTCTCCGGGGAGCTGTTTTTT CASSTLTGGLSGELFF
TRBJ1-4 - TRBD1 TRBV7-2 TGTGCCAGCAGCTTCTCACAGGGGGGAAAGAATGAAAAACTGTTTTTT CASSFSQGGKNEKLFF
TRBJ2-1 few TRBD2 TRBV28 TGTGCCAGCAGTTTATTCTATCCGCGGGAGGGCCGCAATGAGCAGTTCTTC CASSLFYPREGRNEQFF
TRBJ1-1 many - TRBV29-1 TGCAGCGTTCTCCGGGACAAGAAAGAAGCTTTCTTT CSVLRDKKEAFF
TRBJ2-1 - TRBD2 TRBV28 TGTGCCAGCAGCTCTAGCGGAGAACGAACCTACAATGAGCAGTTCTTC CASSSSGERTYNEQFF
TRBJ2-3 - TRBD2 TRBV18 TGTGCCAGCTCACCACCCGGGACTAGCGGGAGCGATACGCAGTATTTT CASSPPGTSGSDTQYF
TRBJ2-5 - - TRBV29-1 TGCAGCGTGCTCCACAGGGGAGGAGAGACCCAGTACTTC CSVLHRGGETQYF
TRBJ2-7 many TRBD1 TRBV28 TGTGCCAGCAAAAATGGACAGGGGGCGGGGGAGCAGTACTTC CASKNGQGAGEQYF
TRBJ2-6 few TRBD2 TRBV6-5 TGTGCCAGCAGTTCCCTGTGGACTAGCGGGGGCTCTGGGGCCAACGTCCTGACTTTC CASSSLWTSGGSGANVLTF
TRBJ2-3 few TRBD2 TRBV6-6 TGTGCCAGCAGTCGCCCCGACTTTGCGGGAGGGACTTACACAGATACGCAGTATTTT CASSRPDFAGGTYTDTQYF
TRBJ2-3 many TRBD2 TRBV12-3/TRBV12-4 TGTGCCAGCAGTCCACTAGCGGGAGAGGAGTATTTT CASSPLAGEEYF
TRBJ2-4 - - TRBV28 TGTGCCAGCAGCAGTCCACTTAAGATTATCGGACGGTACTTC CASSSPLKIIGRYF
TRBJ2-3 - - TRBV27 TGTGCCAGCATTCCTTCTAGTTTTACGACAGATACGCAGTATTTT CASIPSSFTTDTQYF